The sequence of this T cell receptor (beta chain) was determined in a study of Graves' ophthalmopathy and Graves' hyperthyroidism (dated by TCRdb to between 2018 and 2020). Regarding the complete study: Hyperthyroidism was considered stable if no progression to ophthalmopathy occurred within 18 months of follow-up. An independent validation cohort comprised roughly 20 hyperthyroidism patients and roughly 15 patients who later progressed from hyperthyroidism to ophthalmopathy. In over five hyperthyroidism patients, the T-cell repertoires found in thyroid tissue were compared with those found in blood. Once sampling was done, hyperthyroidism patients were given methimazole at a starting dose of 30 mg daily, while ophthalmopathy patients were given high-dose intravenous methylprednisolone. To explore V-J signatures that separate ophthalmopathy from hyperthyroidism, a discovery set of about a hundred patients was enrolled, consisting of about 45 with ophthalmopathy and around 57 with stable hyperthyroidism. The study used signatures of the TCR beta repertoire to tell Graves' ophthalmopathy apart from Graves' hyperthyroidism and to predict which patients would progress to ophthalmopathy. In total, approximately 140 blood samples were TCR-sequenced: fewer than 50 ophthalmopathy, over 70 hyperthyroidism and some 17 hyperthyroidism-to-ophthalmopathy patients.

CDR1 and CDR2 are read off the germline V gene as SNHLY and FYNNEI. The CDR3 contains 12 residues, cysteine and phenylalanine counted. The kept DNA is CDR3 alone, 36 bases in frame from the first base. This clonotype was counted between two and nine times. Its antigen remains unidentified. Base qualities are not provided; no much larger clone lies one nucleotide away. Findings and caveats that apply to the study as a whole: The 13-signature model separated ophthalmopathy from stable hyperthyroidism with around 90% sensitivity and 81.08% specificity in cross-validation, and 80%/75% in the test set. No statistical method was used to predetermine the sample size, and group allocation was not hidden from the investigators. Most expanded thyroid clonotypes with frequency above 0.001 were also detected in blood, suggesting blood repertoires may reflect the thyroid immune response. In validation, the model predicted ophthalmopathy progression with about 70% sensitivity and roughly 72% specificity; approximately 12 predicted patients were CT-confirmed with GO in a median of approximately six months.

Patients with hyperthyroidism were aged 18 to 65 years, had been newly diagnosed, and had a disease duration of less than 2 months. Patients were excluded if they had other autoimmune diseases, uncontrolled infections, pregnancy or lactation. Diagnosis relied on clinical symptoms, serum thyroxine, TRAb, thyroid ultrasound and orbital computed tomography. Trizol reagent was used to extract the total RNA, and its quality was then checked on an Agilent 2100 Bioanalyzer. For repertoire sequencing, TCR beta CDR3 regions were amplified from RNA transcripts. HTBI primers and the Qiagen OneStep RT-PCR kit were used in a first-round RT-PCR, which was followed by a second-round multiplex PCR, size selection and purification. Libraries were sequenced paired-end with 100 bp reads on an Illumina HiSeq2000. The source study handled its data this way. SOAPnuke was used to process the reads, throwing out any read that had adapters, had uncalled bases, had a mean Phred below 15, or lacked an exact constant-primer or identifier match. High-quality paired reads were merged with COPE v1.2.5. Unique nucleotide sequences were defined as clonotypes and aligned to IMGT TRB V, D and J references using MiTCR v1.1. The analysis was limited to V-J combinations with a frequency above 0.0001, which together covered approximately 99% of the repertoires. A TCR clonal expansion and chaos score per V-J combination was defined as the ratio of F50 clonal expansion to chaos observed in the TCRdist matrix. Welch's t-statistics and random forest were used to reduce the features to 10 to 15 V-J combinations, which were then used as input to a naive Bayes classifier. The Morisita-Horn index was used to measure how similar the thyroid and blood repertoires were. TCRdb reworked the public reads: Q25 trimming with fastp, MiXCR clone assembly, productive beta chains retained. For every CDR3 protein sequence, its rows merge into one entry that carries the most common genes and DNA. These V and J calls derive from TCRdb rather than the authors' analysis. The sample includes about 600,000 distinct CDR3 sequences, with about 40% observed a single time. The ten largest clones take up over 3.5% of the sample.

The clonotype originates from an adult man with Graves' hyperthyroidism. This sequence uses TRBV2 and TRBJ2-5; 9 bases in the middle match TRBD1. Sequenced sample: peripheral blood or thyroid tissue (not recorded which). The DNA is as follows: TGTGTACGACAGGGGGACGGGGAGACCCAGTACTTC. Its translation is CVRQGDGETQYF.